Presented here are 5 T cell receptor beta chains from one specimen sequenced in a study of Graves' ophthalmopathy and Graves' hyperthyroidism. Amplification of TCR beta CDR3 regions used RNA transcripts. HTBI primers primed a first-round RT-PCR, and a second-round multiplex PCR followed. TCRdb itself ran the multiplex PCR reads through MiXCR, one entry per CDR3 protein. Here the sample spans fewer than 650,000 distinct CDR3 sequences, 22% being singletons. The specimen was peripheral blood. These receptors all come from a woman between 18 and 30 years old with stable Graves' hyperthyroidism. Some clones in this sample may be carry-over from other donors' samples.

This clonotype was detected a few times. The V call is TRBV20-1, the J call TRBJ1-5; perhaps TRBD1 as D (6 bases). The germline V and J ends were trimmed by 5 bases and 5 bases, with 10 bases remaining between them. The CDR3 is 12 amino acids. Germline lookup yields CDR1 DFQATT and CDR2 SNEGSKA (reference sequence). The CDR3 nucleotides are TGCAGTGCTGGGGGCGGGGATCAGCCCCAGCATTTT. Protein: CSAGGGDQPQHF.

V usage is TRBV6-2 or TRBV6-3 and J usage is TRBJ1-2, with D possibly matching TRBD1 (6 bases). The germline CDR1 and CDR2 sequences are MNHEY and SVGEGT. CDR3 size: 15 residues. Trimming cost V 2 bases and J 6 bases, with 16 bases left between them. In DNA, the CDR3 is TGTGCCAGCAGTTACGCTTGGTCAGGGGTCGATGGCTACACCTTC. This translates into CASSYAWSGVDGYTF.

This clonotype showed up many times. The chain recombines TRBV12-3 or TRBV12-4 with TRBJ1-2; D is perhaps TRBD1 (5 bases). The CDR3 extends over 15 amino acids. Trimming stripped 6 bases from V and 4 bases from J, with 18 bases between. The CDR3 protein is CASSPQGPTTYGYTF. The CDR3 DNA sequence: TGTGCCAGCAGCCCGCAGGGCCCTACGACCTATGGCTACACCTTC.

This clonotype was observed a few times. This chain links TRBV6-1 with TRBJ1-1, with unresolved D. V was cut by 6 bases and J by 0 bases, with 17 bases left in between. Looked up from germline, CDR1 is MNHNS and CDR2 is SASEGT. CDR3 size: 16 residues. The CDR3 region has the DNA TGTGCCAGCAGCCCTCCAGGAGGCTATTTGAACACTGAAGCTTTCTTT. Its protein product is CASSPPGGYLNTEAFF.

This clonotype was counted at least ten times. The rearrangement links TRBV6-1 to TRBJ1-5; 7 nucleotides match TRBD1. V was pared by 2 bases and J by 0 bases, with 10 bases of the junction left unmatched. CDR3 length equals 18 residues. Germline CDR1 reads MNHNS; CDR2 reads SASEGT. The CDR3 DNA reads as TGTGCCAGCAGTGAACGGGGGACAGCCCTTTATAGCAATCAGCCCCAGCATTTT. It specifies CASSERGTALYSNQPQHF.